One TCR beta chain is described in this entry. This receptor's antigen is unknown. No base-level quality is on record; no much larger clone is a single base apart. The cohort was made up of roughly 670 healthy bone marrow donors. All cohort members were sampled while nominally healthy, although unrecorded immune exposures were likely present. Of the 690 or so cohort members, about 290 had a positive CMV serostatus and 350 to 450 had a negative one, while no CMV serostatus was recorded for the donor. Every donor gave a peripheral blood sample, and the peripheral blood mononuclear cells from that sample were used for TCR beta sequencing. Genomic DNA extraction from the blood cell samples was performed with the Qiagen DNeasy Blood Extraction Kit. This entry is derived from a study of cytomegalovirus exposure and HLA in healthy donors (TCRdb year 2017). Broadly, across the study: In an earlier analysis of approximately 500 of the donors, 276 Gb of sequence data and 117 million unique TCR beta sequences from about 190 million T cells were reported. In a later genetic analysis, genome-wide SNP genotypes for about 55% of the roughly 700 donors were used, and that subset was treated as a discovery cohort. Typing coverage differed by locus: A, B, C, DRB1 and DQB1 were typed in about 620-630 donors, DQA1 in approximately 520, DPA1 in around 610, and DPB1 in just under 480. All discovery cohort repertoires had been generated using a single sequencing platform. Using immunosequencing, the study profiled T cell repertoires from about 610 subjects and related those repertoires to cytomegalovirus serostatus. High-throughput TCR immunosequencing, statistical association of individual TCRs with disease status, and machine learning were combined to predict cytomegalovirus infection status. The study aimed to test whether cataloging public T cell receptors could reveal signatures of past pathogen exposure. Among 300 to 500 genotyped donors of the cohort, an average of roughly 230,000 unique TCR beta nucleotide sequences was sequenced per donor, of which about 18% were non-productive. Roughly 300 gigabases of sequencing data and around 85 million unique TCR sequences made up an early release that covered under 750 HLA-typed donors. Because of strong linkage in the cohort, roughly five DR-DQ haplotypes were treated as single units for association and clustering. To decide whether each TCR beta V gene segment behaved as functional or pseudogenic, an earlier analysis of some 540 of the donors relied on high-throughput TCR beta sequencing. A later analysis re-examined previously published TCR beta repertoires from over 500 donors and added high-resolution HLA genotyping to investigate patterns of TCR occurrence. A separate validation cohort of approximately 130 different subjects was used in addition to the 666-subject first cohort. Alongside the repertoire data, information on donor age, sex, ethnicity and CMV serostatus was compiled. Rather than using new phenotypic data, the later analysis identified candidate immune exposures from TCR beta sequences and from how often those sequences occurred across donors. Of the approximately 370 genotyped donors, 65% to 90% were placed in the genetic ancestry cluster associated with self-reported Caucasian donors. Class I and class II HLA loci were covered by the typing at four-digit resolution. General findings and caveats noted by the study authors: Because some donors lacked HLA typing at each locus, the association tests relied only on the typed subset. It was suggested by the authors that the approach could potentially be generalized to other disease states and immunological phenotypes. Specific HLA alleles were associated with 16,951 TCR beta sequences at a false discovery rate of 0.05 in a later analysis. While some public TCRs were present in many individuals, most TCR sequences turned up only very rarely across donors. Compared with equally common non-associated chains, HLA-associated TCR beta chains in a later analysis were more clonally expanded and had lower generation probabilities. A later genetic analysis reported fewer N-insertions in productive TCRs among donors in an Asian-associated ancestry cluster than the 666-donor mean. Only TCR beta chains were sequenced in this cohort, and the absence of alpha or paired-chain data limited detectable features. Linkage disequilibrium might explain the correlated functional status among segregating V segments, but an unknown experimental factor could not be excluded. A cluster of highly shared sequence variants was judged likely to represent a technical artifact of the sequencing pipeline. A later analysis found that most CMV-associated TCR beta chains appeared HLA-restricted, with HLA associations seemingly driven largely by CMV exposure. Because counts were too low, roughly 18 rarely observed V segments, including chromosome 9 orphons, were left out of the earlier analysis of some 600 of the donors. A further reported finding was that TCR beta sequences accurately predicted the HLA-A and HLA-B alleles for most subjects in the first cohort. A few of the identified cytomegalovirus-associated TCR beta chains were confirmed in vitro to be specific for cytomegalovirus antigens. In a later analysis, the rate of TCR association differed among HLA loci, with DRB1 alleles having the most associated TCRs and HLA-C alleles having the fewest. CMV serostatus was the only immune exposure information available for the cohort. The classifier was reported to diagnose cytomegalovirus status with high specificity and sensitivity in both the original and validation cohorts. In a later genetic analysis, a missense DCLRE1C variant was associated with V-gene and J-gene trimming of TCR beta chains, and the association was replicated in an independent cohort. An earlier analysis of 587 of the donors showed that most TCR beta V segments appeared in productive rearrangements either about 90% or about 30% of the time, which broadly matched IMGT annotations. Because the 87-base-pair reads could not distinguish some IMGT-functional V segments, including TRBV6-2 and TRBV6-3, those segments were excluded. A total of 150 or so TCR beta chains were listed by the study as associated with cytomegalovirus. When HLA alleles, especially DR and DQ, strongly co-occurred, attributing TCR associations to individual alleles was difficult. Presence/absence analyses assumed roughly uniform sequencing depth across donors, an assumption that may not hold. In a later analysis, several top co-occurrence clusters were reported to appear linked to parvovirus B19, influenza, CMV and Epstein-Barr virus.

The CDR3 numbers 15 residues from cysteine through phenylalanine. The sequence is cut down to CDR3 DNA, 45 bases in frame from base 1. The germline V gene (reference sequence) specifies LNHDA as CDR1 and SQIVND as CDR2. Trimming removed 5 bases from V and 0 bases from J; the gene matches leave 4 bases unexplained. The library came from the immunoSEQ multiplex PCR assay. For the multiplex PCR, a mixture combining 60 forward primers for TCR Vbeta segments and 13 reverse primers for TCR Jbeta segments was used. Amplification of the CDR3 region of rearranged TCR beta genes was performed with a multiplex PCR assay on genomic DNA. The Illumina HiSeq System was used to sequence the amplified TCR beta libraries as 87-base-pair reads. The paper's data handling went like this. A later analysis counted tens of millions of unique TCR beta chains across the 690 or so repertoires, and around 12 million of these chains were shared by at least two donors. Raw reads were error-corrected and collapsed into unique sequences with a nearest-neighbor algorithm that merged closely related sequences to remove PCR and sequencing errors. To assign V, D and J gene segments, CDR3 sequences were aligned to IMGT reference sequences. For a sequence to be retained, a match of at least six nucleotides to both a V gene segment and a J gene segment was required. Rearrangements were called productive when the CDR3 lacked stop codons and stayed in frame with V and J; all others were non-productive. Following IMGT convention, CDR3 was defined as the stretch from the second conserved V-encoded cysteine up to the conserved J-encoded phenylalanine. The earlier analysis of some 600 of the donors excluded sequences that lacked an unambiguous match to a single V gene segment. In an earlier analysis of approximately 560 of the donors, a V segment was called functional when productive rearrangements were above 56.7%, and segregating when the standard deviation between donors exceeded 5%. A statistical classification framework was built to diagnose cytomegalovirus status from the catalog of TCR beta chain sequences. V and J gene assignment, in a later analysis, came from comparing TCR nucleotide sequences with IMGT/GENE-DB human TR gene sequences. In a later analysis, CDR3 sequences and most-parsimonious VDJ recombination scenarios were assigned using the TCRdist pipeline. In a later analysis, each TCR beta chain was defined by its CDR3 amino acid sequence together with its V-gene family, and reads without a unique V-gene family were excluded. As a way to deal with suspected cross-contamination and a sequencing artifact, a later analysis dropped 450 to 600 nucleotide sequences that were highly shared and had low generation probability. In a later analysis, a clonal expansion index was calculated for each public chain from normalized within-repertoire ranks of inferred template counts. In a later analysis, generation probabilities were computed with a VDJ recombination model fitted to out-of-frame rearrangements, and the resulting probabilities were checked against IGoR. In a later analysis, TCR-TCR, TCR-HLA and TCR-CMV co-occurrence was scored with hypergeometric tests, and a repertoire-size bias correction was applied to TCR pairs. To estimate false discovery rates, a later analysis permuted the HLA or CMV assignments 20 times. A later analysis grouped co-occurring TCRs with DBSCAN, adding TCRdist sequence similarity when clustering within HLA-allele-positive subsets. Co-occurrence clustering excluded repertoires with fewer than 30,000 or more than 120,000 public chains, plus five with anomalous nucleotide sharing. TCRdb provides this immuneACCESS table in a form limited to in-frame rearrangements. Some clones are lacking; in checked studies, under half of them reflect an unresolved V gene, and why the rest are absent is not known. D and trimming were read from the DNA, whereas the V and J calls and clone size are those reported in that table. In this sample the table shows about 150,000 clones, 70% to 80% of which occur a single time. The biggest ten clones account for 3% to 4% of the sample.

The chain is encoded by TRBV19 joined to TRBJ1-5, with TRBD1 matching 7 junction bases. Sequenced sample: PBMCs. The source of this sequence is a human donor in good health. The DNA is TGTGCCAGTAGTCAACAGGGGACTAGCAATCAGCCCCAGCATTTT. Its protein reads: CASSQQGTSNQPQHF. Here the CDR3 is joined to the reference TRBV19 and TRBJ1-5 genes, and the full variable domain is: DGGITQSPKYLFRKEGQNVTLSCEQNLNHDAMYWYRQDPGQGLRLIYYSQIVNDFQKGDIAEGYSVSREKKESFPLTVTSAQKNPTAFYLCASSQQGTSNQPQHFGDGTRLSIL.